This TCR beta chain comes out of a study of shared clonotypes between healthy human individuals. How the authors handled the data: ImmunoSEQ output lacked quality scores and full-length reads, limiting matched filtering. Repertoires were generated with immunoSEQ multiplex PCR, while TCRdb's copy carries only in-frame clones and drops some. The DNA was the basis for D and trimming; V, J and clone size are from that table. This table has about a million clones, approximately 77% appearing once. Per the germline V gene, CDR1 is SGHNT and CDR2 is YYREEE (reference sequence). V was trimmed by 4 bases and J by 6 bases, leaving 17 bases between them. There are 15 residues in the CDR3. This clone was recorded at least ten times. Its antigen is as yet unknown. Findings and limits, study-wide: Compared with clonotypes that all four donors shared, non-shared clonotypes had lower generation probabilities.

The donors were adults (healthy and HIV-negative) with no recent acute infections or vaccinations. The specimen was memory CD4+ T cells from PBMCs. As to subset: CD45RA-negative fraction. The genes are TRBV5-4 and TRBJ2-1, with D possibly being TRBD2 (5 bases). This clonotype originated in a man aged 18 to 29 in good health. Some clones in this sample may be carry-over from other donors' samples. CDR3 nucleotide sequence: TGTGCCAGCAGCCTACCCCGGGGATCCCTCAATGAGCAGTTCTTC. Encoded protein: CASSLPRGSLNEQFF.